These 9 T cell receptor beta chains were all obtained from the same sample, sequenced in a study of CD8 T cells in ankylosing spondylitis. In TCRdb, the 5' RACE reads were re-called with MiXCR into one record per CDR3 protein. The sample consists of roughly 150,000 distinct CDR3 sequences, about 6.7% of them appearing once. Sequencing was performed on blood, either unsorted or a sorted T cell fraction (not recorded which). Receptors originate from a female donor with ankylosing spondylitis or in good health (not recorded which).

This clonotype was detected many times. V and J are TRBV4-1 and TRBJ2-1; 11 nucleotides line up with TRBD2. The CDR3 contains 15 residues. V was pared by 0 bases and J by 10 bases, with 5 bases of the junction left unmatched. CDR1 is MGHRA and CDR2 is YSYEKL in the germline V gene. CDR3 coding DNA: TGCGCCAGCAGCCAAGATCTAGCGGGGGGTAAAGAGCAGTTCTTC. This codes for CASSQDLAGGKEQFF.

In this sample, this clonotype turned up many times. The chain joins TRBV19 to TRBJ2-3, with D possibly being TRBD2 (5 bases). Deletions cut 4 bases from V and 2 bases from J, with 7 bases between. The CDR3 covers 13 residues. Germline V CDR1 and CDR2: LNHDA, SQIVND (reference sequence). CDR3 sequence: CASSTGDTDTQYF. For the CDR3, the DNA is TGTGCCAGTAGTACCGGGGACACAGATACGCAGTATTTT.

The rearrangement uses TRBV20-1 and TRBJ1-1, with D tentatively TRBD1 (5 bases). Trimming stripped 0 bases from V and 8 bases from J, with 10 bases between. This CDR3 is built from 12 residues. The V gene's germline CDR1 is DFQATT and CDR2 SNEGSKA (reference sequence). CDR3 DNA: TGCAGTGCTAGAGAGGCACAGGAAGAAGCTTTCTTT. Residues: CSAREAQEEAFF.

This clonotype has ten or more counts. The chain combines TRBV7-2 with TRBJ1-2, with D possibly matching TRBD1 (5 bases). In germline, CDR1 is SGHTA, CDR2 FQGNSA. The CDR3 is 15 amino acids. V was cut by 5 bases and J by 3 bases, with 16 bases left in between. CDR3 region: CASSPGGMGDYGYTF. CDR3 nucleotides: TGTGCCAGCAGCCCCGGGGGGATGGGGGACTATGGCTACACCTTC.

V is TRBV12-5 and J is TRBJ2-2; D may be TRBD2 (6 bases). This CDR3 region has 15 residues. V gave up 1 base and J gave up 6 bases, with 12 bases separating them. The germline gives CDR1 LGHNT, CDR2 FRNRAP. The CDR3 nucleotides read TGTGCTAGTGGTTTGGGCGAGGGAGGTCCCGGGGAGCTGTTTTTT. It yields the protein CASGLGEGGPGELFF.

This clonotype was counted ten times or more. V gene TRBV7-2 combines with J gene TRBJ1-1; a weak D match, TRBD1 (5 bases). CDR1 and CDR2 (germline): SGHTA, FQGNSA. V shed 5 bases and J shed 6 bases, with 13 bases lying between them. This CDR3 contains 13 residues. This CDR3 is CASSPSGGAEAFF. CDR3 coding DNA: TGTGCCAGCAGCCCCTCCGGGGGGGCTGAAGCTTTCTTT.

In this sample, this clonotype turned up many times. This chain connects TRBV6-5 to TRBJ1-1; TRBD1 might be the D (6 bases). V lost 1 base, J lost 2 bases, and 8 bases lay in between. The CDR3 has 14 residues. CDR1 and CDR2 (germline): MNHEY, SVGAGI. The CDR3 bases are TGTGCCAGCAGTTACTTGGACAGTAACACTGAAGCTTTCTTT. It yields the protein CASSYLDSNTEAFF.

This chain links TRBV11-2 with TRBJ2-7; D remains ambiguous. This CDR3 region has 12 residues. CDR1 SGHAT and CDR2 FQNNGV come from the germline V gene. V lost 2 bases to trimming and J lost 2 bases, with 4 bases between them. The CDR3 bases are TGTGCCAGCAGCTTAAGAGCCTACGAGCAGTACTTC. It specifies CASSLRAYEQYF. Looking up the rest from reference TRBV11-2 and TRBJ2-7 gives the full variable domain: EAGVAQSPRYKIIEKRQSVAFWCNPISGHATLYWYQQILGQGPKLLIQFQNNGVVDDSQLPKDRFSAERLKGVDSTLKIQPAKLEDSAVYLCASSLRAYEQYFGPGTRLTVT.

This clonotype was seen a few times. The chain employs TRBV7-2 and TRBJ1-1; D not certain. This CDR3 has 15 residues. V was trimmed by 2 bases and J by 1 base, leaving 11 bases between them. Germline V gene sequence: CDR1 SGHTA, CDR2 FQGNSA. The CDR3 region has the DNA TGTGCCAGCAGCTTATACAGCCGGTCGAACACTGAAGCTTTCTTT. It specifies CASSLYSRSNTEAFF.